The 30 T cell receptor beta chains presented below share a single source sample, sequenced in a study of cytomegalovirus exposure and HLA in healthy donors. The PCR was carried out with 60 Vbeta primers and 13 Jbeta primers. Only in-frame clones appear in the TCRdb table, and some are missing; sequencing was by immunoSEQ multiplex PCR. The sample lists 150,000 to 200,000 clones; approximately 79% were seen once. Material for sequencing was PBMCs. The receptors shown here come from a man aged 35 to 55 in good health and CMV-seropositive.

The chain carries TRBV28 and TRBJ2-5; TRBD1 matches 10 bases. Losses at the gene ends were 4 bases for V and 4 bases for J; bases not matched to a gene: 6. Germline V gene lookup returns CDR1 MDHEN and CDR2 SYDVKM. This CDR3 contains 15 residues. The CDR3 reads CASSSRQGAGETQYF. Here the CDR3 DNA reads TGTGCCAGCAGTTCCCGACAGGGGGCGGGAGAGACCCAGTACTTC.

The gene calls are TRBV5-1 and TRBJ2-7; 7 nucleotides align to TRBD2. This CDR3 has 15 amino acids. Germline V CDR1 and CDR2: SGHRS, YFSETQ. Trimming cost V 7 bases and J 2 bases; bases outside gene matches: 12. Here the CDR3 DNA reads TGCGCCAGCCGTATACACTCGCGGGAGACCTACGAGCAGTACTTC. Protein product: CASRIHSRETYEQYF.

CDR3 amino acids: CASSFLAGLASTYEQYF. In DNA form, the CDR3 reads TGTGCCAGCAGCTTTCTCGCCGGCCTAGCGTCAACCTACGAGCAGTACTTC. This chain connects TRBV11-2 to TRBJ2-5; tentative D call: TRBD2 (6 bases). The J call may be faulty, since TRBJ2-7 better matches the DNA end. Germline CDR1 reads SGHAT; CDR2 reads FQNNGV. The CDR3 runs 17 residues.

Turning to this clone: Distinct nucleotide sequences in the sample also encode this CDR3. The chain recombines TRBV5-1 with TRBJ2-5, with TRBD1 identical over 10 bases. V was clipped by 0 bases and J by 5 bases; unmatched bases: 4. The CDR3 is 15 residues long. The V gene's germline CDR1 is SGHRS and CDR2 YFSETQ. For the CDR3, the DNA is TGCGCCAGCAGCTTGGCCGGGACAGGGGAGGAGACCCAGTACTTC. This codes for CASSLAGTGEETQYF. The full variable domain, its missing parts supplied by reference TRBV5-1 and TRBJ2-5, is KAGVTQTPRYLIKTRGQQVTLSCSPISGHRSVSWYQQTPGQGLQFLFEYFSETQRNKGNFPGRFSGRQFSNSRSEMNVSTLELGDSALYLCASSLAGTGEETQYFGPGTRLLVL.

The chain carries TRBV6-1 and TRBJ1-3; 7 nucleotides align to TRBD1. J gave up 9 bases and V 5 bases, and 7 bases lay outside the gene matches. The CDR3 loop spans 13 amino acids. CDR1 and CDR2 (germline): MNHNS, SASEGT. The CDR3: CASSQTGEGTIYF. CDR3 nucleotide sequence: TGTGCCAGCAGTCAAACAGGGGAAGGCACCATATATTTT.

There are a few counts of this clone. The CDR3 spells CASSHSGRTYTGELFF. The CDR3 coding sequence is TGTGCCAGCAGCCACAGCGGGAGGACCTACACCGGGGAGCTGTTTTTT. The rearrangement uses TRBV5-8 and TRBJ2-2; 9 bases are shared with TRBD2. The CDR3 is 16 residues long. Germline V lookup: CDR1 SGHTS, CDR2 YDEGEE. The V and J ends lost 4 bases and 3 bases, in that order; junction bases with no gene match: 7.

The rearrangement uses TRBV10-3 and TRBJ2-6; 9 bases map to TRBD1. The V segment lost 4 bases and the J segment 4 bases; nucleotides outside the gene matches: 8. The CDR3 contains 17 residues. CDR1 is ENHRY and CDR2 is SYGVKD in the germline V gene. The CDR3 sequence is CAISATGGQMGANVLTF. In nucleotides, the CDR3 is TGTGCCATCAGTGCGACAGGGGGACAGATGGGGGCCAACGTCCTGACTTTC.

The chain has TRBV7-2 and TRBJ1-5; D perhaps matches TRBD1 (6 bases). Between the trimmed V and J ends, which lost 2 bases and 7 bases, there was a span of 15 bases. This CDR3 comprises 15 residues. Germline V gene sequence: CDR1 SGHTA, CDR2 FQGNSA. Here the CDR3 reads CASSLLTGPVQPQHF. The CDR3 DNA reads as TGTGCCAGCAGCTTACTGACAGGCCCGGTCCAGCCCCAGCATTTT.

CDR3 protein: CASSFRLAVSYEQYF. The CDR3 nucleotides read TGTGCCAGCAGCTTTCGACTAGCGGTCTCCTACGAGCAGTACTTC. V is TRBV7-2 and J is TRBJ2-7; the match to TRBD2 covers 9 bases. CDR1 and CDR2 (germline): SGHTA, FQGNSA. The J segment lost 0 bases and the V segment lost 3 bases, leaving 3 bases of the junction unmatched. The CDR3 contains 15 residues.

The chain recombines TRBV9 with TRBJ2-2; D uncertain. V dropped 0 bases and J dropped 7 bases, with 7 bases sitting between them. CDR1 and CDR2 from the germline V gene are SGDLS and YYNGEE. The CDR3 spans 13 residues. The CDR3 DNA follows: TGTGCCAGCAGCGTAGTTCCCGGCGGGGAGCTGTTTTTT. Its protein product is CASSVVPGGELFF.

V and J are TRBV5-1 and TRBJ1-1; 8 nucleotides line up with TRBD1. Per the germline V gene, CDR1 is SGHRS and CDR2 is YFSETQ. The V and J ends lost 1 base and 5 bases, in that order; junction bases with no gene match: 4. This CDR3 has 14 amino acids. The CDR3 here is CASSLQGAETEAFF. CDR3 DNA sequence: TGCGCCAGCAGCTTGCAGGGGGCTGAAACTGAAGCTTTCTTT.

The chain joins TRBV5-6 to TRBJ2-2; 8 nucleotides align to TRBD2. CDR3 size: 17 residues. Germline assignment: CDR1 SGHDT and CDR2 YYEEEE. After removal of 7 bases from V and 0 bases from J, the junction contained 11 bases not matched to a gene. The CDR3 coding sequence is TGTGCCAGCTCGTCCCCGGGGGGGTTTTCGAACACCGGGGAGCTGTTTTTT. It specifies CASSSPGGFSNTGELFF.

CDR3 region: CASSPGQGAAQIKGEAFF. The CDR3 DNA reads as TGTGCCAGCAGCCCGGGACAGGGGGCTGCCCAGATTAAAGGTGAAGCTTTCTTT. The chain carries TRBV27 and TRBJ1-1; 12 bases match TRBD1. The germline V gene has CDR1 MNHEY and CDR2 SMNVEV (reference sequence). The CDR3 runs 18 residues. After removal of 6 bases from V and 7 bases from J, the junction contained 18 bases not matched to a gene.

V gene TRBV29-1 combines with J gene TRBJ1-1; D is unresolved. The germline V gene has CDR1 SQVTM and CDR2 ANQGSEA. This CDR3 is 13 amino acids long. V lost 2 bases and J lost 0, with 7 bases in between. The CDR3: CSVENGVNTEAFF. Written as DNA, the CDR3 is TGCAGCGTTGAAAACGGAGTGAACACTGAAGCTTTCTTT.

J is TRBJ2-2 and V is TRBV28, with D possibly matching TRBD1 (6 bases). Trimming took 8 bases from V and 2 from J, leaving 9 bases between them. The V gene's germline CDR1 is MDHEN and CDR2 SYDVKM. This CDR3 is built from 13 residues. CDR3 DNA sequence: TGTGCCAGCGAACAGGGTAACACCGGGGAGCTGTTTTTT. Its translation is CASEQGNTGELFF.

The genes are TRBV11-2 and TRBJ1-5; D not resolved. The V gene lost 5 bases and the J gene lost 0 bases, with 5 bases spanning the gap. Germline CDR1 is SGHAT and CDR2 is FQNNGV. The CDR3 is made up of 13 amino acids. CDR3 DNA: TGTGCCAGCAGCGCAGATAGCAATCAGCCCCAGCATTTT. Its translation is CASSADSNQPQHF.

This clone turned up a few times. V gene TRBV7-8 combines with J gene TRBJ2-1; weak D call: TRBD1 (5 bases). Germline V lookup: CDR1 SGHVS, CDR2 FQNEAQ. The V and J ends lost 4 bases and 6 bases respectively, with 13 bases between them. CDR3 length: 14 amino acids. CDR3 bases: TGTGCCAGCAGCTCGCGTAGACAGCTCAATGAGCAGTTCTTC. Protein sequence: CASSSRRQLNEQFF. Filled out from reference TRBV7-8 and TRBJ2-1, the complete variable domain reads GAGVSQSPRYKVAKRGQDVALRCDPISGHVSLFWYQQALGQGPEFLTYFQNEAQLDKSGLPSDRFFAERPEGSVSTLKIQRTQQEDSAVYLCASSSRRQLNEQFFGPGTRLTVL.

The rearrangement links TRBV19 to TRBJ2-3; possibly TRBD2 for D (5 bases). Germline CDR1 LNHDA, CDR2 SQIVND (reference sequence). Trimming cost V 8 bases and J 0 bases, with 15 bases left between them. CDR3 size: 15 residues. CDR3: CASSKRNPSTDTQYF. The CDR3 nucleotides are TGTGCCAGTTCTAAGCGGAATCCTAGCACAGATACGCAGTATTTT.

The gene calls are TRBV27 and TRBJ1-5, with TRBD1 as a possible D gene (5 bases). Between the trimmed V and J ends, which lost 6 bases and 9 bases, there was a span of 12 bases. Germline values: CDR1 MNHEY, CDR2 SMNVEV (reference sequence). This CDR3 is 12 amino acids long. CDR3 sequence reads: CASSPPGGPQHF. The CDR3 bases are TGTGCCAGCAGCCCCCCCGGGGGGCCCCAGCATTTT.

CDR3 region: CASSRTTGHGELFF. The DNA of the CDR3 is TGTGCCAGCAGTAGGACGACAGGGCACGGGGAGCTGTTTTTT. The gene calls are TRBV6-5 and TRBJ2-2, with 7 nucleotides matching TRBD1. V dropped 5 bases and J dropped 7; count of bases not matched to a gene: 7. Germline V gene lookup returns CDR1 MNHEY and CDR2 SVGAGI. The CDR3 spans 14 residues.

The V gene is TRBV11-2, the J gene TRBJ2-7; 7 nucleotides line up with TRBD2. V was clipped by 4 bases and J by 0 bases; unmatched bases: 6. Germline values: CDR1 SGHAT, CDR2 FQNNGV. The CDR3 totals 15 residues. CDR3 DNA: TGTGCCAGCAGCTCGATTAGCGGGCCCTCCTACGAGCAGTACTTC. Translated, it gives CASSSISGPSYEQYF.

V usage is TRBV5-5 and J usage is TRBJ2-2; perhaps TRBD1 as D (5 bases). The V gene's germline CDR1 is SGHKS and CDR2 YYEKEE (reference sequence). The ends were cut back, 0 bases at V and 2 bases at J, with 8 bases in the middle. CDR3 length equals 15 residues. The CDR3 DNA reads as TGTGCCAGCAGCTTGGGCCAGGGAAACACCGGGGAGCTGTTTTTT. Protein: CASSLGQGNTGELFF.

The V and J genes are TRBV6-5 and TRBJ1-1; 10 positions match TRBD1. Germline V gene data show CDR1 as MNHEY and CDR2 as SVGAGI. This CDR3 spans 13 amino acids. Trimming at V came to 5 bases and at J to 4 bases, leaving 1 base not matched to a gene. CDR3 nucleotide sequence: TGTGCCAGCAGTCGGACAGGGGGCACTGAAGCTTTCTTT. This encodes CASSRTGGTEAFF.

This chain connects TRBV6-5 to TRBJ1-6; D perhaps matches TRBD1 (6 bases). There are 15 residues in the CDR3. The germline V and J ends were trimmed by 6 bases and 8 bases, with 17 bases remaining between them. Germline V gene sequence: CDR1 MNHEY, CDR2 SVGAGI. As DNA, the CDR3 is TGTGCCAGCAGCAAGGGGGGGCAGGGTCATTCACCCCTCCACTTT. This encodes CASSKGGQGHSPLHF.

The chain links TRBV7-8 to TRBJ2-7; D is perhaps TRBD1 (6 bases). Germline-derived CDR1 and CDR2 are SGHVS and FQNEAQ. The CDR3 runs to 14 residues. The V gene lost 1 base and the J gene lost 3 bases, with 10 bases spanning the gap. The CDR3 region has the DNA TGTGCCAGCAGCTTAGTCGGACAGCTCTACGAGCAGTACTTC. Its translation is CASSLVGQLYEQYF.

This clone was counted only a few times. The chain joins TRBV5-1 to TRBJ2-5; possible D gene TRBD2, 6 bases. V shed 0 bases and J shed 3 bases, with 9 bases lying between them. The CDR3 runs 14 residues. Germline-derived CDR1 and CDR2 are SGHRS and YFSETQ. CDR3 sequence: CASSLGTTKETQYF. In DNA, the CDR3 is TGCGCCAGCAGCTTGGGGACTACTAAAGAGACCCAGTACTTC.

This chain joins TRBV11-3 and TRBJ2-5; 7 positions agree with TRBD1. Germline-derived CDR1 and CDR2 are SGHNT and YENEEA. V trimming: 4 bases; J trimming: 5 bases; junction bases outside the gene matches: 19. The CDR3 is made up of 18 amino acids. The CDR3 nucleotides read TGTGCCAGCAGCTCACCAACCAGGACAGGAGAGGCGTGGGAGACCCAGTACTTC. This translates into CASSSPTRTGEAWETQYF.

This sequence joins TRBV5-1 and TRBJ1-4; 7 bases align to TRBD1. Germline V lookup: CDR1 SGHRS, CDR2 YFSETQ. This CDR3 has 15 residues. J gave up 7 bases and V 4 bases, and 10 bases lay outside the gene matches. This chain's CDR3 is CASSRNRGTLEKLFF. The CDR3 DNA reads TGCGCCAGCAGCCGGAACAGGGGTACTCTTGAAAAACTGTTTTTT.

This sequence joins TRBV4-2 and TRBJ1-5, with 8 bases fitting TRBD1. Trimming cost V 4 bases and J 6 bases; bases outside gene matches: 8. The CDR3 totals 15 residues. CDR1 and CDR2 (germline): LGHNA, YNFKEQ. The CDR3 here is CASSPRLDRVQPQHF. The CDR3 DNA reads as TGTGCCAGCAGCCCTAGACTGGACAGGGTTCAGCCCCAGCATTTT.

The chain carries TRBV9 and TRBJ2-7, with 11 nucleotides matching TRBD2. Germline lookup yields CDR1 SGDLS and CDR2 YYNGEE. Trimming removed 2 bases from V and 4 bases from J; junction bases left unmatched: 2. This CDR3 is built from 14 residues. Here the CDR3 DNA reads TGTGCCAGCAGCGTTAGCGGGAGGGGGTACGAGCAGTACTTC. This codes for CASSVSGRGYEQYF.